This T cell receptor (beta chain) was captured in a study of early T cells in non-severe SARS-CoV-2 infection. This clonotype came up many times. MiXCR, run by TCRdb on the 5' RACE reads, gives a single entry per CDR3 protein. Of approximately 77,000 distinct CDR3 sequences listed, 10% to 15% are singletons. The germline V gene has CDR1 SGHRS and CDR2 YFSETQ. CDR3 length: 17 amino acids. V dropped 1 base and J dropped 1 base, with 14 bases sitting between them. Sequencing was carried out using whole blood. This rearrangement joins TRBV5-1 to TRBJ2-2; D perhaps matches TRBD2 (7 bases). This TCR was sampled from an adult who was a healthcare worker with PCR-confirmed SARS-CoV-2 infection or an uninfected control (not recorded which). CDR3 sequence reads: CASSLNREGENTGELFF. The CDR3 nucleotides are TGCGCCAGCAGCTTGAACAGGGAGGGAGAGAACACCGGGGAGCTGTTTTTT.